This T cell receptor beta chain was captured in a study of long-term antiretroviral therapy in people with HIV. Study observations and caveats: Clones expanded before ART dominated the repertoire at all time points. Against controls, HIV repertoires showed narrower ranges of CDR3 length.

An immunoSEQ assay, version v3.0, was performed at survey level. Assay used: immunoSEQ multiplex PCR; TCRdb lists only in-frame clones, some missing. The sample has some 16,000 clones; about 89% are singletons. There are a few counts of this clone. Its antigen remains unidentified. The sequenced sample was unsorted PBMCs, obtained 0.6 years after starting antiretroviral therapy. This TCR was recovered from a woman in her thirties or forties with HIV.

CDR3 nucleotide sequence: TGTGCCAGCAGCCTGGACGGGAATCAGCCCCAGCATTTT. It translates to CASSLDGNQPQHF. The chain joins TRBV6-5 to TRBJ1-5, with D hard to call. CDR1 MNHEY and CDR2 SVGAGI come from the germline V gene. The CDR3 sequence is 13 residues long. Trimming stripped 6 bases from V and 4 bases from J, with 10 bases between.